This TCR beta chain was documented in a study of cytomegalovirus exposure and HLA in healthy donors. Study-wide findings and caveats: A later examination showed that TCR association rates differed by HLA locus, with DRB1 most and HLA-C fewest. The investigators catalogued 150 to 200 TCR beta chains as cytomegalovirus-associated.

The PCR ran on 60 Vbeta and 13 Jbeta primers. Data came from immunoSEQ multiplex PCR; TCRdb stores just in-frame clones and leaves some out. The ten most abundant clones cover 0.58% of a sample with tens of thousands of clones. Worth noting for this clone: Its antigen remains unidentified.

The CDR3 has 13 residues. The germline CDR1 and CDR2 sequences are LGHNA and YNFKEQ. V shed 5 bases and J 5 bases; nucleotides not matched to a gene: 3. The sequence came from a man aged 50-59 years in good health and CMV-seronegative. The chain has TRBV4-2 and TRBJ2-1; 7 nucleotides match TRBD2. The specimen was PBMCs. The CDR3 bases are TGTGCCAGCAGCTCCAGCGGGAACAATGAGCAGTTCTTC. This sequence encodes CASSSSGNNEQFF.